The rows below give T cell receptor beta chains drawn from one sample of a study of cytomegalovirus exposure and HLA in healthy donors. Libraries were prepared by immunoSEQ multiplex PCR; TCRdb keeps only in-frame clonotypes and omits some of them. The table lists about 130,000 clones, 80% of them singletons. Sequences were obtained from PBMCs. The receptors were sampled from a man aged 25-40 years in good health and CMV-seronegative. Both conserved end residues are part of each CDR3. Fields, in order: J gene, V gene, D gene, CDR3 length, clone size, CDR3 DNA, CDR3 protein. D genes are given only for firm matches. Part of the rows lack a size; the others show once, few, many or a class for expanded clones.

TRBJ2-3 | TRBV28 | TRBD2 | 16 | . | TGTGCCAGCAGTTTACAAGGACTAGCGGTAGCAGATACGCAGTATTTT | CASSLQGLAVADTQYF
TRBJ2-7 | TRBV30 | . | 16 | few | TGTGCCTGGAGTGTCGCGACTAGTCGGTGGTCCTACGAGCAGTACTTC | CAWSVATSRWSYEQYF
TRBJ1-1 | TRBV5-1 | TRBD1 | 14 | . | TGCGCCAGCAGCCGCGTGGACAGGGACACTGAAGCTTTCTTT | CASSRVDRDTEAFF
TRBJ2-5 | TRBV5-6 | . | 14 | few | TGTGCCAGCAAGGACAATCATAGGGGAGAGACCCAGTACTTC | CASKDNHRGETQYF
TRBJ2-1 | TRBV30 | TRBD2 | 14 | . | TGTGCCTGGGTGCTAGCGGGAGGTTTCAATGAGCAGTTCTTC | CAWVLAGGFNEQFF
TRBJ2-1 | TRBV7-2 | . | 11 | few | TGTGCCAGCAGCTCCCCCAGAGAGCAGTTCTTC | CASSSPREQFF
TRBJ1-2 | TRBV5-5 | TRBD1 | 16 | . | TGTGCCAGCAGCTTGTACCCGGGACAGGGCATCTATGGCTACACCTTC | CASSLYPGQGIYGYTF
TRBJ1-1 | TRBV10-3 | . | 14 | . | TGTGCCATCAGTGTCGGCCAGGGGAACACTGAAGCTTTCTTT | CAISVGQGNTEAFF
TRBJ2-2 | TRBV19 | . | 17 | . | TGTGCCAGTAGTATAGACGGGGGTACGGATAGGACCGGGGAGCTGTTTTTT | CASSIDGGTDRTGELFF
TRBJ1-1 | TRBV5-4 | . | 14 | . | TGTGCCAGCAGCTTGGGACAGCCAAACACTGAAGCTTTCTTT | CASSLGQPNTEAFF
TRBJ1-2 | TRBV30 | TRBD1 | 15 | . | TGTGCCTGGAGTGTACAGGGGGGATCGGGCTATGGCTACACCTTC | CAWSVQGGSGYGYTF
TRBJ1-5 | TRBV28 | . | 16 | . | TGTGCCAGCAGCTTCCAGAGGTCTAATCTTGGTCAGCCCCAGCATTTT | CASSFQRSNLGQPQHF
TRBJ2-7 | TRBV10-2 | . | 14 | . | TGCGCCAGCAGTGTCAGCAGGGTTATCTACGAGCAGTACTTC | CASSVSRVIYEQYF
TRBJ2-2 | TRBV5-4 | TRBD2 | 14 | . | TGTGCCAGCACCCGGGGGGGGAACACCGGGGAGCTGTTTTTT | CASTRGGNTGELFF
TRBJ1-5 | TRBV30 | . | 13 | once | TGTGCCTGGAGTTTAACAGAAGGTGGACCCCAGCATTTT | CAWSLTEGGPQHF
TRBJ1-2 | TRBV4-3 | . | 13 | few | TGCGCCAGCAGCCAAGATCGGAGCAGGGGCGTCACCTTC | CASSQDRSRGVTF
TRBJ1-2 | TRBV6-5 | TRBD1 | 15 | . | TGTGCCAGCAGTTACCAAACAGGGGGGAACTATGGCTACACCTTC | CASSYQTGGNYGYTF
TRBJ2-1 | TRBV28 | TRBD1 | 13 | . | TGTGCCACAGGACAGGGGGTGGCGAATGAGCAGTTCTTC | CATGQGVANEQFF
TRBJ2-3 | TRBV18 | TRBD2 | 20 | . | TGTGCCAGCTCACCATTAGGCGCTCTTGGAGCGGGAGGACTCACAGATACGCAGTATTTT | CASSPLGALGAGGLTDTQYF
TRBJ2-7 | TRBV6-1 | TRBD1 | 12 | . | TGTGCCACCTTGGACAGGGCCTACGAGCAGTACTTC | CATLDRAYEQYF
TRBJ2-1 | TRBV6-1 | TRBD2 | 14 | . | TGTGCCAGCCGGCCTGGCGGGGGATACAATGAGCAGTTCTTC | CASRPGGGYNEQFF
TRBJ1-2 | TRBV18 | . | 13 | . | TGTGCCAGCTCACAAGGGACACTCTATGGCTACACCTTC | CASSQGTLYGYTF
TRBJ2-1 | TRBV18 | . | 14 | . | TGTGCCAGCTCACCAAGCCCTGCGGGGAATGAGCAGTTCTTC | CASSPSPAGNEQFF
TRBJ1-3 | TRBV28 | . | 15 | . | TGTGCCAGCAGTTTACCAGGGATCTCTGGAAACACCATATATTTT | CASSLPGISGNTIYF
TRBJ1-4 | TRBV19 | . | 17 | . | TGTGCCACCGCCCTGATCCCCGCGACGGAGCGTAATGAAAAACTGTTTTTT | CATALIPATERNEKLFF
TRBJ2-3 | TRBV7-9 | TRBD2 | 15 | . | TGTGCCAGCAGCTTGTGGGGGGGTTCCGCAGATACGCAGTATTTT | CASSLWGGSADTQYF
TRBJ2-7 | TRBV28 | . | 11 | . | TGTGCCAGCAGTTCCAGATACGAGCAGTACTTC | CASSSRYEQYF
TRBJ2-7 | TRBV5-1 | . | 18 | . | TGCGCCAGCAGCTTGGTCCCGGGACAAGGGGAGGGGTCCTACGAGCAGTACTTC | CASSLVPGQGEGSYEQYF
TRBJ1-1 | TRBV5-1 | . | 15 | . | TGCGCCAGCAGATTCACAGGGTCCTTGAACACTGAAGCTTTCTTT | CASRFTGSLNTEAFF
TRBJ1-2 | TRBV9 | . | 15 | . | TGTGCCAGCAGCGTTAGGCCCACAGGGTTATACGGCTACACCTTC | CASSVRPTGLYGYTF
TRBJ2-1 | TRBV6-5 | . | 13 | . | TGTGCCAGCACGACCCCTAGTGACAATGAGCAGTTCTTC | CASTTPSDNEQFF
TRBJ1-2 | TRBV19 | . | 12 | . | TGTGCCAGTAGCGGACAGAACTATGGCTACACCTTC | CASSGQNYGYTF